Listed below are T cell receptor beta chains from one sample, sequenced in a study of prognosis after radiotherapy for stage I lung cancer. TCRdb reanalysed the multiplex PCR reads using MiXCR and keeps one entry per CDR3 protein. The sample lists some 34,000 distinct CDR3 sequences, about 34% occurring once. The sequencing here drew on PBMCs, taken before or after stereotactic body radiation therapy (not recorded which). These receptors originate from a donor older than 45 with non-small cell lung cancer. Both conserved end residues are part of each CDR3. The D gene is left open where the match is weak. Part of the rows lack a size; the others show once, few, many or a class for expanded clones.

abundance	j_gene	v_gene	d_gene	CDR3nt	CDR3aa
NA	TRBJ2-7	TRBV12-3/TRBV12-4	NA	TGTGCCAGCAGTTTTCAGGGTACGTACGAGCAGTACTTC	CASSFQGTYEQYF
medium-sized	TRBJ1-2	TRBV20-1	TRBD1	TGCAGTGCTAGAGATGGGGACAGGGGCCGAAACTATGGCTACACCTTC	CSARDGDRGRNYGYTF
few	TRBJ2-3	TRBV11-3	TRBD1	TGTGCCAGCAGCATCCCAACAGGGGCGTCACGGACGCAGTATTTT	CASSIPTGASRTQYF
many	TRBJ2-3	TRBV19	NA	TGTGCCACAGGACTATCGGGCACAGATACGCAGTATTTT	CATGLSGTDTQYF
NA	TRBJ2-6	TRBV27	NA	TGTGCCAGCAGTTTACGCGGCTCTGGGGCCAACGTCCTGACTTTC	CASSLRGSGANVLTF
many	TRBJ1-2	TRBV20-1	TRBD1	TGCAGTGCTAGAGAAAGGGGGATAGGGTTAACAGGGGGTAAGAGTGGCTACACCTTC	CSARERGIGLTGGKSGYTF
many	TRBJ2-5	TRBV11-2	TRBD1	TGTGCCAGCAGCATAGGACAGGGCGGGGAGACCCAGTACTTC	CASSIGQGGETQYF
many	TRBJ1-2	TRBV4-1	NA	TGCGCCAGCAGCCAAGATACCGGGACAAGTGGCTACACCTTC	CASSQDTGTSGYTF
many	TRBJ1-2	TRBV7-9	NA	TGTGCCAGCAGCTTAGCAAGGAGGGATGACACCTTC	CASSLARRDDTF
once	TRBJ1-2	TRBV5-1	NA	TGCGCCAGCAGCATAACTTTAAGAGACAGCGTTTATGGCTACACCTTC	CASSITLRDSVYGYTF
many	TRBJ2-5	TRBV14	TRBD1	TGTGCCAGCAGCCGGCGACAGGGGGCCACGACGGAGACCCAGTACTTC	CASSRRQGATTETQYF
many	TRBJ1-1	TRBV24-1	NA	TGTGCCACCAGTGAGGAGGGGAGGGCTGAAGCTTTCTTT	CATSEEGRAEAFF
many	TRBJ2-3	TRBV28	NA	TGTGCCAGCAGTTTGTACACAGATACGCAGTATTTT	CASSLYTDTQYF
many	TRBJ2-1	TRBV5-1	NA	TGCGCCAGCAGCTTGGGTCCAGGGTCCTACAATGAGCAGTTCTTC	CASSLGPGSYNEQFF
NA	TRBJ2-7	TRBV12-5	NA	TGTGCTAGTGGGACGGTGCGTTGGGATCAGTACTTC	CASGTVRWDQYF
NA	TRBJ2-7	TRBV6-1	NA	TGTGCCAGCATTCAGAAGGGCTCCTACGAGCAGTACTTC	CASIQKGSYEQYF
many	TRBJ1-5	TRBV30	NA	TGTGCCTGGAGTACACAGGAAAATCAGCCCCAGCATTTT	CAWSTQENQPQHF
few	TRBJ2-1	TRBV6-1	NA	TGTGCCAGCAGCAAAAACCAGGGGGGCTCCTACAATGAGCAGTTCTTC	CASSKNQGGSYNEQFF
NA	TRBJ2-1	TRBV6-1	TRBD2	TGTGCCAGCACCTTAGGGACTACGGTCATGGGCGAGCAGTTCTTC	CASTLGTTVMGEQFF
NA	TRBJ1-2	TRBV28	NA	TGTGCCAGCAGCCTTATGGACCTAGATAACTATGGCTACACCTTC	CASSLMDLDNYGYTF
many	TRBJ2-7	TRBV11-3	NA	TGTGCCAGCAGCCGCGGGATGTTGGGATCATTATACGAGCAGTACTTC	CASSRGMLGSLYEQYF
NA	TRBJ2-3	TRBV5-4	NA	TGTGCCAGCAGCGCCCGGTACGAAGATACGCAGTATTTT	CASSARYEDTQYF
NA	TRBJ1-6	TRBV12-3/TRBV12-4	TRBD1	TGTGCCAGCAGTTTAGCCCAGGGGGCAAGTTCACCCCTCCACTTT	CASSLAQGASSPLHF
many	TRBJ2-7	TRBV14	NA	TGTGCCAGCAGCCAGTACGGCCAGGGGGCCGGGGGACTAGCTGGCGAGCAGTACTTC	CASSQYGQGAGGLAGEQYF
NA	TRBJ1-5	TRBV6-9	NA	TGCGCCAGCAGTGAGCAGGCCAATCAGCCCCATCATTTT	CASSEQANQPHHF
once	TRBJ2-7	TRBV6-1	TRBD2	TGTGCCAGCAGAACTACTAGCGGTAGCTCCTACGAGCAGTACTTC	CASRTTSGSSYEQYF
many	TRBJ1-5	TRBV7-9	NA	TGTGCCAGCAGCCACAGCAATCAGCCCCAGCATTTT	CASSHSNQPQHF
many	TRBJ1-4	TRBV19	NA	TGTGCCAGTAGTAACGGCCGGGGGAATAATGAAAAACTGTTTTTT	CASSNGRGNNEKLFF
many	TRBJ2-5	TRBV7-9	NA	TGTGCCAGCAGCCCCAACTTGGGGACCCAGTACTTC	CASSPNLGTQYF
medium-sized	TRBJ2-2	TRBV5-1	NA	TGCGCCAGCAGCTTGGGGGGAACAGCGAACACCGGGGAGCTGTTTTTT	CASSLGGTANTGELFF
many	TRBJ1-2	TRBV11-1	TRBD1	TGTGCCAGCAGAAAACGGGACAGTGTTAACTATGGCTACACCTTC	CASRKRDSVNYGYTF
many	TRBJ2-1	TRBV4-2	TRBD2	TGTGCCAGCAGCCAGCAAATAGCGGGAGTACAACGCTACAATGAGCAGTTCTTC	CASSQQIAGVQRYNEQFF
few	TRBJ1-2	TRBV6-1	NA	TGTGCCAGCAGTGGTAGGGCCGGTGGCTACACCTTC	CASSGRAGGYTF
many	TRBJ2-1	TRBV3-1	TRBD2	TGTGCCAGCAGCCAGTGGACTAGCGGCGACAATGAGCAGTTCTTC	CASSQWTSGDNEQFF
many	TRBJ1-5	TRBV13	TRBD1	TGTGCCAGCAGCTTAGGGGGGACAGGAAGCAATCAGCCCCAGCATTTT	CASSLGGTGSNQPQHF
many	TRBJ2-2	TRBV20-1	NA	TGCAGTGCGCCAAGCACCTGGGGTCTCATGAACACCGGGGAGCTGTTTTTT	CSAPSTWGLMNTGELFF
many	TRBJ2-1	TRBV2	TRBD1	TGTGCCAGCAGGGCCTATCCGACAGGGGGCATCTACAATGAGCAGTTCTTC	CASRAYPTGGIYNEQFF
many	TRBJ2-7	TRBV7-2	NA	TGTGCCAGCAGCTTAGCGTTTGGGTCCTACGAGCAGTACTTC	CASSLAFGSYEQYF
few	TRBJ1-1	TRBV11-3	TRBD1	TGTGCCAGCAGCTTAAGGACAGGGTTGACTGAAGCTTTCTTT	CASSLRTGLTEAFF
NA	TRBJ2-1	TRBV6-2/TRBV6-3	NA	TGTTCCGGAGCGCGTCTTACCATTCCCAATGAGCAGTTCTTC	CSGARLTIPNEQFF
many	TRBJ2-1	TRBV7-2	TRBD2	TGTGCCAGCAGCTTACTAGCGGGGGCCTACAATGAGCAGTTCTTC	CASSLLAGAYNEQFF
NA	TRBJ1-4	TRBV6-9	NA	TGTGCCAGCAGTTACTGGCAGTTTAATGAAAAACTGTTTTTT	CASSYWQFNEKLFF
many	TRBJ2-7	TRBV2	TRBD1	TGTGCCAGCACCCGGGACAGGGACGAGCAGTACTTC	CASTRDRDEQYF
many	TRBJ1-5	TRBV9	TRBD1	TGTGCCAGCAGTGAACAGGGGGCTCAGCCCCAGCATTTT	CASSEQGAQPQHF
many	TRBJ2-7	TRBV10-3	NA	TGTGCCATCAGCCCGGACCCTCCCGGGCCCTACGAGCAGTACTTC	CAISPDPPGPYEQYF
many	TRBJ2-7	TRBV2	NA	TGTGCCAGCAGTGACGGCAGGCTGACCTACGAGCAGTACTTC	CASSDGRLTYEQYF
NA	TRBJ2-7	TRBV6-2/TRBV6-3	TRBD2	TGTGCCAGCAGCCATGGGACTAGCGGGAATCGAGCCTACGAGCAGTACTTC	CASSHGTSGNRAYEQYF
many	TRBJ2-3	TRBV13	TRBD2	TGTGCCAGCAGCTTAGGAGCGGGGGGAAGCACAGATACGCAGTATTTT	CASSLGAGGSTDTQYF
many	TRBJ2-2	TRBV19	NA	TGTGCCAGTAGTTGGGGGCGCACCGGGGAGCTGTTTTTT	CASSWGRTGELFF
many	TRBJ2-7	TRBV14	NA	TGTGCCAGCAGCCAAGTTAGCAACGAGCAGTACTTC	CASSQVSNEQYF
many	TRBJ1-1	TRBV3-1	NA	TGTGCCAGCAGCCAGGTATTGAACACTGAAGCTTTCTTT	CASSQVLNTEAFF
NA	TRBJ2-3	TRBV6-4	TRBD1	TGTGCCAGCAGTGACGGACAGGGGGCAGATACGCAGTATTTT	CASSDGQGADTQYF
many	TRBJ1-3	TRBV11-2	NA	TGTGCCAGCAGCTTAGTCCGCAGGATCTCTGGAAACACCATATATTTT	CASSLVRRISGNTIYF
many	TRBJ2-5	TRBV28	TRBD2	TGTGCCAGCAGTTTAGTAGCGGGAGAGACCCAGTACTTC	CASSLVAGETQYF